This T cell receptor beta chain was identified in a study of T cells in Graves' hyperthyroidism and ophthalmopathy. General study findings and limits: Researchers report that a 13 V-J model separated ophthalmopathy from stable hyperthyroidism. Progression to ophthalmopathy was predicted a median of 6.5 months early.

From RNA transcripts, TCR beta CDR3 regions were amplified. With the HTBI primer set, the TCR CDR3 went through a first round of RT-PCR. Each CDR3 protein gets one entry after TCRdb re-called the multiplex PCR reads with MiXCR. Here the sample spans 490,000 or so distinct CDR3 sequences, around a fifth being singletons. V was clipped by 5 bases and J by 3 bases, with 16 bases between them. CDR1 is SGHNT and CDR2 is YENEEA in the germline V gene. The CDR3 runs to 15 residues. This clonotype has more than one count but fewer than ten. Its antigen is not known. Patients with uncontrolled infections, other autoimmune diseases, pregnancy or lactation were excluded.

The receptor was derived from a woman in her sixties or seventies with Graves' ophthalmopathy. The chain couples TRBV11-3 to TRBJ2-5, with a tentative D call TRBD2 (6 bases). Sequenced input: blood. The CDR3 DNA reads as TGTGCCAGCAGCCTCGGCCTGGGAGGAGAAGAGACCCAGTACTTC. Protein sequence: CASSLGLGGEETQYF.